These 8 T cell receptor beta chains share one sample of origin, sequenced in a study of PD-1 blockade in mismatch repair-deficient tumors. Method: immunoSEQ multiplex PCR; TCRdb's copy keeps in-frame clones and lacks some. The sample lists around 110,000 clones, around 80% occurring once. Sample: peripheral blood, taken about 60 weeks after starting pembrolizumab. The origin of the receptors is an adult with mismatch repair-deficient cancer.

The chain couples TRBV7-2 to TRBJ2-3, with D perhaps matching TRBD1 or TRBD2 (6 bases each). The V end lost 3 bases, the J end lost 0 bases, and 10 bases lay between the germline ends. CDR1 SGHTA and CDR2 FQGNSA come from the germline V gene. This CDR3 has 15 amino acids. The CDR3 loop reads CASSFTGTSTDTQYF. Written as DNA, the CDR3 is TGTGCCAGCAGCTTCACAGGGACTAGCACAGATACGCAGTATTTT.

This clone has a single count. This chain uses TRBV7-3 with TRBJ2-3, with TRBD2 identical over 8 bases. The germline CDR1 and CDR2 sequences are SGHTA and FQGTGA. V shed 5 bases, J shed 2 bases, and the junction held 6 bases outside the gene matches. CDR3 length: 15 amino acids. The CDR3 loop is CASSARAGATDTQYF. The CDR3 DNA reads TGTGCCAGCAGCGCACGAGCGGGAGCCACAGATACGCAGTATTTT.

The chain joins TRBV4-1 to TRBJ2-3; the D is unclear. This CDR3 has 13 amino acids. CDR1 and CDR2 (germline): MGHRA, YSYEKL. The V end lost 1 base, the J end lost 4 bases, and 6 bases lay between the germline ends. CDR3 sequence (DNA): TGCGCCAGCAGCCAAGTAGTCCCAGATACGCAGTATTTT. This sequence encodes CASSQVVPDTQYF.

V and J are TRBV7-3 and TRBJ2-1; 9 nucleotides agree with TRBD1. V lost 2 bases to trimming and J lost 3 bases; unmatched junction nucleotides: 2. CDR3 size: 15 residues. Germline-derived CDR1 and CDR2 are SGHTA and FQGTGA. CDR3 amino acids: CASSLETGGYNEQFF. Written as DNA, the CDR3 is TGTGCCAGCAGCTTAGAGACAGGGGGCTACAATGAGCAGTTCTTC.

V gene TRBV15 combines with J gene TRBJ2-7, with a possible D match to TRBD2 (5 bases). The germline gives CDR1 LNHNV, CDR2 YYDKDF (reference sequence). This CDR3 spans 13 amino acids. The ends were cut back, 1 base at V and 3 bases at J, with 7 bases in the middle. The CDR3 spells CATSRVLGYEQYF. In nucleotides, the CDR3 is TGTGCCACCAGCAGAGTACTAGGCTACGAGCAGTACTTC.

This clone appeared many times. The J gene is TRBJ2-2, the V gene TRBV6-6; a weak D match, TRBD2 (6 bases). This CDR3 spans 16 amino acids. From germline, CDR1 is MNHNY and CDR2 SVGAGI (reference sequence). V was cut by 6 bases and J by 0 bases, with 14 bases left in between. CDR3 bases: TGTGCCAGCAGAACAACTAGCCGAACGAACACCGGGGAGCTGTTTTTT. Translated, it gives CASRTTSRTNTGELFF.

The CDR3 region has the DNA TGTGCCAGCAGCTTAGTATACCCGGCTGTCGACTCCTACGAGCAGTACTTC. Its translation: CASSLVYPAVDSYEQYF. This chain links TRBV7-8 with TRBJ2-7; D gene uncertain. Germline V gives CDR1 SGHVS, CDR2 FQNEAQ. CDR3 length: 17 amino acids. The V and J ends lost 1 base and 0 bases respectively, with 16 bases between them.

V gene TRBV7-9 combines with J gene TRBJ2-7; D not resolved. This CDR3 contains 15 residues. Trimming removed 5 bases at V and 1 base at J, with 15 bases between. Germline V lookup: CDR1 SEHNR, CDR2 FQNEAQ (reference sequence). CDR3 region: CASSDGNSGSYEQYF. CDR3 nucleotide sequence: TGTGCCAGCAGCGATGGCAATTCCGGGTCCTACGAGCAGTACTTC.